This is a list of T cell receptor beta chains from one sample in a study of spatial heterogeneity in lung cancer. TCRdb analysed the 5' RACE reads with MiXCR anew, one entry per CDR3 protein. The sample holds roughly 99,000 distinct CDR3 sequences; 15% to 20% are singletons and the top ten take less than 25%. The source was PBMCs, collected at follow-up. All receptors come from a male donor with early-stage non-small cell lung cancer. The CDR3 runs from the conserved cysteine through the conserved F or W. The order of the fields is J gene, clone size, D gene, V gene, CDR3 protein, CDR3 DNA. A D gene is named only where the DNA matches it firmly. Expanded clones get a size class; other rows say once, few or many, or leave the size out.

j_call: TRBJ2-3; clone_size: -; d_call: TRBD2; v_call: TRBV6-6; cdr3_aa: CASSALATSTDTQYF; cdr3_nt: TGTGCCAGCAGTGCACTAGCGACTAGCACAGATACGCAGTATTTT
j_call: TRBJ2-1; clone_size: once; d_call: TRBD1; v_call: TRBV7-2; cdr3_aa: CASSLGTGRYNEQFF; cdr3_nt: TGTGCCAGCAGCCTCGGGACAGGGCGATACAATGAGCAGTTCTTC
j_call: TRBJ2-5; clone_size: few; d_call: TRBD1; v_call: TRBV5-1; cdr3_aa: CASRTGQVRETQYF; cdr3_nt: TGCGCCAGCAGAACCGGACAGGTCCGAGAGACCCAGTACTTC
j_call: TRBJ1-5; clone_size: many; d_call: TRBD1; v_call: TRBV19; cdr3_aa: CASKIGTGDQPQHF; cdr3_nt: TGTGCCAGTAAAATAGGGACAGGTGATCAGCCCCAGCATTTT
j_call: TRBJ2-1; clone_size: many; d_call: TRBD2; v_call: TRBV7-9; cdr3_aa: CASSRAGADNEQFF; cdr3_nt: TGTGCCAGCAGCCGAGCGGGAGCTGACAATGAGCAGTTCTTC
j_call: TRBJ2-7; clone_size: few; d_call: -; v_call: TRBV5-1; cdr3_aa: CASSLGFGSYEQYF; cdr3_nt: TGCGCCAGCAGCTTGGGGTTTGGATCCTACGAGCAGTACTTC
j_call: TRBJ2-5; clone_size: -; d_call: TRBD1; v_call: TRBV7-3; cdr3_aa: CASSWGQRETQYF; cdr3_nt: TGTGCCAGCAGCTGGGGACAGAGGGAGACCCAGTACTTC
j_call: TRBJ1-4; clone_size: few; d_call: -; v_call: TRBV12-3/TRBV12-4; cdr3_aa: CASSFRALNEKLFF; cdr3_nt: TGTGCCAGCAGTTTCCGGGCCCTTAATGAAAAACTGTTTTTT
j_call: TRBJ1-1; clone_size: -; d_call: -; v_call: TRBV20-1; cdr3_aa: CSASRQGRRNTEAFF; cdr3_nt: TGCAGTGCTAGCAGGCAGGGAAGGAGAAACACTGAAGCTTTCTTT
j_call: TRBJ2-3; clone_size: -; d_call: TRBD2; v_call: TRBV24-1; cdr3_aa: CATSDPLAGGGTDTQYF; cdr3_nt: TGTGCCACCAGTGACCCCTTAGCGGGAGGCGGGACAGATACGCAGTATTTT
j_call: TRBJ2-3; clone_size: -; d_call: -; v_call: TRBV20-1; cdr3_aa: CSANSRLDTQYF; cdr3_nt: TGCAGTGCAAATTCCCGTCTGGATACGCAGTATTTT
j_call: TRBJ2-5; clone_size: few; d_call: TRBD1; v_call: TRBV5-1; cdr3_aa: CASSLGTGQETQYF; cdr3_nt: TGCGCCAGCAGCTTGGGGACAGGACAAGAGACCCAGTACTTC
j_call: TRBJ1-1; clone_size: -; d_call: TRBD1; v_call: TRBV7-2; cdr3_aa: CASSQGTGFMNTEAFF; cdr3_nt: TGTGCCAGCAGCCAGGGGACAGGGTTTATGAACACTGAAGCTTTCTTT
j_call: TRBJ2-3; clone_size: -; d_call: TRBD1; v_call: TRBV20-1; cdr3_aa: CSAKTGSDVTDTQYF; cdr3_nt: TGCAGTGCTAAGACAGGGTCTGATGTCACAGATACGCAGTATTTT
j_call: TRBJ2-5; clone_size: few; d_call: TRBD2; v_call: TRBV5-1; cdr3_aa: CASKLNSGSQETQYF; cdr3_nt: TGCGCCAGCAAGTTGAATAGCGGGAGCCAAGAGACCCAGTACTTC
j_call: TRBJ1-5; clone_size: -; d_call: -; v_call: TRBV10-3; cdr3_aa: CAISEPDLGSNQPQHF; cdr3_nt: TGTGCCATCAGCGAACCGGACCTCGGGAGCAATCAGCCCCAGCATTTT
j_call: TRBJ2-2; clone_size: few; d_call: TRBD2; v_call: TRBV12-3/TRBV12-4; cdr3_aa: CASSFPGRGTGELFF; cdr3_nt: TGTGCCAGCAGTTTCCCGGGGAGGGGTACCGGGGAGCTGTTTTTT
j_call: TRBJ2-5; clone_size: -; d_call: -; v_call: TRBV6-6; cdr3_aa: CASSNWAGQKETQYF; cdr3_nt: TGTGCCAGCAGCAATTGGGCTGGACAGAAAGAGACCCAGTACTTC
j_call: TRBJ1-2; clone_size: few; d_call: -; v_call: TRBV7-2; cdr3_aa: CASSPTGANGYTF; cdr3_nt: TGTGCCAGCAGCCCGACCGGGGCGAATGGCTACACCTTC
j_call: TRBJ1-5; clone_size: few; d_call: -; v_call: TRBV9; cdr3_aa: CASSVGVVNQPQHF; cdr3_nt: TGTGCCAGCAGCGTAGGGGTCGTCAATCAGCCCCAGCATTTT
j_call: TRBJ1-1; clone_size: -; d_call: -; v_call: TRBV7-3; cdr3_aa: CASSRDELAEAFF; cdr3_nt: TGTGCCAGCAGCCGGGACGAGCTAGCAGAAGCTTTCTTT
j_call: TRBJ1-1; clone_size: few; d_call: TRBD1; v_call: TRBV29-1; cdr3_aa: CSVERQGNTEAFF; cdr3_nt: TGCAGCGTTGAACGACAGGGGAACACTGAAGCTTTCTTT
j_call: TRBJ1-1; clone_size: -; d_call: TRBD1; v_call: TRBV18; cdr3_aa: CASSPMGQGMTEAFF; cdr3_nt: TGTGCCAGCTCACCGATGGGACAGGGTATGACTGAAGCTTTCTTT
j_call: TRBJ2-2; clone_size: few; d_call: -; v_call: TRBV6-5; cdr3_aa: CASSYSILNTGELFF; cdr3_nt: TGTGCCAGCAGTTACTCTATACTAAACACCGGGGAGCTGTTTTTT
j_call: TRBJ1-1; clone_size: -; d_call: TRBD1; v_call: TRBV5-4; cdr3_aa: CASSWGTGDTEAFF; cdr3_nt: TGTGCCAGCAGCTGGGGGACAGGGGACACTGAAGCTTTCTTT
j_call: TRBJ2-1; clone_size: -; d_call: -; v_call: TRBV6-2/TRBV6-3; cdr3_aa: CASSYLSSRYGEQFF; cdr3_nt: TGTGCCAGCAGTTATTTGAGTAGCCGGTATGGTGAGCAGTTCTTC
j_call: TRBJ2-1; clone_size: few; d_call: -; v_call: TRBV24-1; cdr3_aa: CATSDSRDTKFF; cdr3_nt: TGTGCCACCAGTGATTCGAGGGATACGAAGTTCTTC
j_call: TRBJ1-1; clone_size: few; d_call: TRBD1; v_call: TRBV6-5; cdr3_aa: CASSNPGQKNTEAFF; cdr3_nt: TGTGCCAGCAGTAATCCGGGACAGAAGAACACTGAAGCTTTCTTT
j_call: TRBJ2-5; clone_size: -; d_call: -; v_call: TRBV6-6; cdr3_aa: CASTLSRSETQYF; cdr3_nt: TGTGCCAGCACCCTTAGTAGGTCGGAGACCCAGTACTTC
j_call: TRBJ2-7; clone_size: -; d_call: TRBD2; v_call: TRBV2; cdr3_aa: CASSELVTSGTYEQYF; cdr3_nt: TGTGCCAGCAGTGAATTGGTGACTAGCGGAACCTACGAGCAGTACTTC
j_call: TRBJ2-1; clone_size: -; d_call: TRBD1; v_call: TRBV29-1; cdr3_aa: CSVNPGQTLFF; cdr3_nt: TGCAGCGTTAATCCGGGACAGACACTGTTCTTC
j_call: TRBJ2-1; clone_size: -; d_call: TRBD2; v_call: TRBV2; cdr3_aa: CASSEFGTINDEQFF; cdr3_nt: TGTGCCAGCAGTGAATTCGGGACTATCAACGATGAGCAGTTCTTC
j_call: TRBJ2-2; clone_size: -; d_call: -; v_call: TRBV19; cdr3_aa: CASTPRAFTDTGELFF; cdr3_nt: TGTGCCAGTACCCCCCGGGCATTCACGGACACCGGGGAGCTGTTTTTT
j_call: TRBJ2-3; clone_size: few; d_call: -; v_call: TRBV5-1; cdr3_aa: CASRRTQGFTDTQYF; cdr3_nt: TGCGCCAGCAGGCGGACCCAGGGCTTCACAGATACGCAGTATTTT
j_call: TRBJ2-4; clone_size: many; d_call: -; v_call: TRBV7-9; cdr3_aa: CASSLGDVAKNIQYF; cdr3_nt: TGTGCCAGCAGCTTAGGGGATGTAGCCAAAAACATTCAGTACTTC
j_call: TRBJ2-7; clone_size: -; d_call: TRBD1; v_call: TRBV15; cdr3_aa: CATRSGQGYSYEQYF; cdr3_nt: TGTGCCACCAGGTCAGGACAGGGTTACTCCTACGAGCAGTACTTC
j_call: TRBJ1-3; clone_size: few; d_call: TRBD1; v_call: TRBV3-1; cdr3_aa: CASSQTGTGAGNTIYF; cdr3_nt: TGTGCCAGCAGCCAAACCGGGACAGGGGCTGGAAACACCATATATTTT
j_call: TRBJ1-5; clone_size: many; d_call: -; v_call: TRBV12-3/TRBV12-4; cdr3_aa: CASSPRNQPQHF; cdr3_nt: TGTGCCAGCAGTCCCCGAAATCAGCCCCAGCATTTT
j_call: TRBJ1-2; clone_size: few; d_call: -; v_call: TRBV2; cdr3_aa: CASSEVGQRNYGYTF; cdr3_nt: TGTGCCAGCAGTGAAGTTGGGCAGCGAAACTATGGCTACACCTTC
j_call: TRBJ2-7; clone_size: -; d_call: -; v_call: TRBV18; cdr3_aa: CASSPRAGPDEQYF; cdr3_nt: TGTGCCAGCTCACCGCGGGCGGGGCCCGACGAGCAGTACTTC
j_call: TRBJ1-2; clone_size: many; d_call: -; v_call: TRBV12-3/TRBV12-4; cdr3_aa: CASSYSDLRPGYTF; cdr3_nt: TGTGCCAGCAGTTACAGCGATTTACGACCTGGCTACACCTTC
j_call: TRBJ2-1; clone_size: few; d_call: -; v_call: TRBV11-2; cdr3_aa: CASSLGVLSYNEQFF; cdr3_nt: TGTGCCAGCAGCTTAGGGGTCCTATCCTACAATGAGCAGTTCTTC
j_call: TRBJ2-1; clone_size: -; d_call: -; v_call: TRBV11-2; cdr3_aa: CASSLDLPGDEQFF; cdr3_nt: TGTGCCAGCAGCTTAGATCTGCCCGGGGATGAGCAGTTCTTC
j_call: TRBJ1-3; clone_size: -; d_call: -; v_call: TRBV7-2; cdr3_aa: CASSDSSRSSGNTIYF; cdr3_nt: TGTGCCAGCAGCGATTCCTCTCGGTCCTCTGGAAACACCATATATTTT
j_call: TRBJ1-5; clone_size: -; d_call: TRBD1; v_call: TRBV20-1; cdr3_aa: CSAREGQGNQPQHF; cdr3_nt: TGCAGTGCTAGAGAGGGACAGGGTAATCAGCCCCAGCATTTT
j_call: TRBJ2-5; clone_size: many; d_call: TRBD2; v_call: TRBV6-4; cdr3_aa: CAPFEGGPNETQYF; cdr3_nt: TGTGCCCCATTCGAGGGAGGGCCGAATGAGACCCAGTACTTC
j_call: TRBJ2-7; clone_size: -; d_call: TRBD2; v_call: TRBV11-2; cdr3_aa: CASSLPGVSGVLGEQYF; cdr3_nt: TGTGCCAGCAGCTTACCGGGGGTTAGCGGGGTCCTTGGTGAGCAGTACTTC
j_call: TRBJ2-7; clone_size: -; d_call: -; v_call: TRBV9; cdr3_aa: CASSPHFAYEQYF; cdr3_nt: TGTGCCAGCAGCCCTCACTTCGCCTACGAGCAGTACTTC
j_call: TRBJ2-3; clone_size: -; d_call: -; v_call: TRBV6-5; cdr3_aa: CASSPLTRTDTQYF; cdr3_nt: TGTGCCAGCAGTCCGCTGACTCGCACAGATACGCAGTATTTT
j_call: TRBJ2-2; clone_size: few; d_call: TRBD1; v_call: TRBV25-1; cdr3_aa: CAIQGASGELFF; cdr3_nt: TGTGCCATCCAGGGGGCTTCCGGGGAGCTGTTTTTT